The following is a T cell receptor (beta chain) sequence with its context. The specificity of this receptor is unknown. Per-base qualities were not stored, and no clone one base away is much larger. This entry belongs to a study of blood T cell repertoires in COVID-19 (dated by TCRdb to 2018 to 2021). Notes on the research overall: The collaborator samples originated in the United States, Italy and Spain and spanned the acute and convalescent phases of COVID-19. The prospective study material was composed of cDNA or gDNA derived from T cells, B-cell-depleted T cells, or PBMCs. Subjects who had been exposed to COVID-19, were actively infected with it, or had recovered from it provided the deeply sampled blood TCRbeta repertoires that made up the dataset. A freely available public database, intended as a resource for researchers studying the immune response to SARS-CoV-2, is where the repertoires were released. Samples were obtained from the ongoing ImmuneRACE study (first 160 participants) and from approximately 1,200 subjects provided by 6 global collaborators. The sample metadata nearly always contained a de-identified subject ID, COVID-19 status, age in years and sex. Where HLA class I and class II types were available, the types were taken from metadata supplied by the sample provider, not from assay-based typing. General study outcomes and caveats: The quantity of clinical and demographic metadata differed by source and by participant and was supplied without curation.

Collaborating institutions collected whole blood in K2EDTA tubes following their own protocols. For TCRbeta analysis, collaborators shipped samples in one of three forms: frozen whole blood, isolated PBMCs, or DNA extracted from either of those sample types. V is trimmed back by 3 bases and J by 1 base, and the junction contains 6 bases that no gene match accounts for. There are 16 amino acids in the CDR3, from cysteine to phenylalanine inclusive. Only the CDR3 region is kept as DNA, spanning 48 bases read in frame from base 1. CDR1 SGHTA and CDR2 FQGTGA were looked up in the germline V gene. TCRbeta CDR3 regions were amplified from genomic DNA by means of the immunoSEQ Assay, a bias-controlled multiplex PCR. The paper's processing steps were these. The number of nucleated cells in each sample was estimated from the amplification of reference gene primers within the assay. To quantify the absolute abundance of each unique TCRbeta CDR3 rearrangement, sequence reads were collapsed and filtered. For each sample, productive Simpson clonality was calculated as the square root of Simpson's diversity index over productive rearrangements. TCRdb stores this immuneACCESS table with in-frame sequences only. Part of the clones is absent; in the studies checked, under half of the shortfall reflects unresolved V genes, and no reason is known for the rest. The D gene and trimming were derived from the DNA, and the V and J assignments and clone size from that table. The sample table lists about 110,000 clones, 75% to 90% of them with a count of one. Of the sample, approximately 0.76% falls within the top ten clones.

The rearrangement combines TRBV7-3 with TRBJ2-5, and TRBD2 matches 9 of the central bases. The sequence derives from a woman aged 70-85 years with acute or convalescent COVID-19. Sequences were obtained from peripheral blood. The nucleotide sequence reads TGTGCCAGCAGCTTCCTCGGCGGGGGGGCCCAAGAGACCCAGTACTTC. Its protein reads: CASSFLGGGAQETQYF. With the rest looked up from the reference TRBV7-3 and TRBJ2-5 genes rather than sequenced, the full variable domain is GAGVSQTPSNKVTEKGKYVELRCDPISGHTALYWYRQSLGQGPEFLIYFQGTGAADDSGLPNDRFFAVRPEGSVSTLKIQRTERGDSAVYLCASSFLGGGAQETQYFGPGTRLLVL.